This entry lists 29 T cell receptor beta chains sequenced from one sample in a study of T cell responses to AZD1222 COVID-19 vaccine. Sequencing used immunoSEQ multiplex PCR; TCRdb keeps in-frame clones, though not all of them. Found here are about 120,000 clones, about 92% of them singletons; the top ten hold 13% to 15%. Material: peripheral blood, obtained on day 0 of AZD1222 vaccination. The receptors shown here come from an adult in good health.

The chain employs TRBV9 and TRBJ1-3; D unresolved. This CDR3 is 16 amino acids long. Germline CDR1 reads SGDLS; CDR2 reads YYNGEE. V lost 0 bases to trimming and J lost 7 bases, with 17 bases between them. The CDR3 sequence: CASSVGPETLSNTIYF. DNA of the CDR3: TGTGCCAGCAGCGTAGGCCCGGAAACCCTTTCGAACACCATATATTTT.

The chain employs TRBV5-1 and TRBJ2-5; D gene ambiguous. CDR3 length: 11 amino acids. Germline V gene data show CDR1 as SGHRS and CDR2 as YFSETQ. V lost 1 base, J lost 7 bases, and 5 bases lay in between. As DNA, the CDR3 is TGCGCCAGCAGCTTGACGGGGACCCAGTACTTC. The encoded protein is CASSLTGTQYF.

This rearrangement joins TRBV7-9 to TRBJ1-1; 7 bases agree with TRBD1. The CDR3 totals 14 residues. The V segment lost 5 bases and the J segment 3 bases; nucleotides outside the gene matches: 6. The V gene's germline CDR1 is SEHNR and CDR2 FQNEAQ (reference sequence). Written as DNA, the CDR3 is TGTGCCAGCAGCAAAACAGGGGCTTACACTGAAGCTTTCTTT. Its translation is CASSKTGAYTEAFF. Looking up the rest from reference TRBV7-9 and TRBJ1-1 gives the full variable domain: DTGVSQNPRHKITKRGQNVTFRCDPISEHNRLYWYRQTLGQGPEFLTYFQNEAQLEKSRLLSDRFSAERPKGSFSTLEIQRTEQGDSAMYLCASSKTGAYTEAFFGQGTRLTVV.

This clone appeared a single time. This rearrangement joins TRBV6-2 or TRBV6-3 to TRBJ2-4, with 7 positions matching TRBD1. CDR3 length: 15 residues. Germline V gene lookup returns CDR1 MNHEY and CDR2 SVGEGT. V shed 6 bases and J 11 bases; nucleotides not matched to a gene: 16. The chain's CDR3 is CASSTPPSGGVVQYF. CDR3 DNA: TGTGCCAGCAGCACTCCTCCGTCAGGGGGTGTCGTTCAGTACTTC.

The rearrangement uses TRBV4-3 and TRBJ2-7, with D unresolved. Germline V gives CDR1 LGHNA, CDR2 YSLEER. This CDR3 spans 16 amino acids. V was shortened by 0 bases and J by 0 bases, with 12 bases between the two germline ends. Here the CDR3 reads CASSQDSAGSSYEQYF. The DNA of the CDR3 is TGCGCCAGCAGCCAAGATTCGGCAGGTAGCTCCTACGAGCAGTACTTC.

This clone occurred once. The J gene is TRBJ2-2, the V gene TRBV7-9; D is ambiguous. V was pared by 1 base and J by 4 bases, with 4 bases between. Per the germline V gene, CDR1 is SEHNR and CDR2 is FQNEAQ (reference sequence). The CDR3 runs 13 residues. The CDR3 DNA reads as TGTGCCAGCAGCTTAGATCTCACCGGGGAGCTGTTTTTT. It yields the protein CASSLDLTGELFF.

J is TRBJ2-7 and V is TRBV18, with TRBD1 as a possible D gene (6 bases). V lost 3 bases, J lost 12 bases, and 24 bases lay in between. The CDR3 totals 15 residues. CDR1 and CDR2 from the germline V gene are KGHSH and LQKENI. The CDR3 nucleotides read TGTGCCAGCTCACCTTCTGACAGCAATGTAAGGGGGTGGTACTTC. Its protein is CASSPSDSNVRGWYF.

This clone was seen only once. The V gene is TRBV23-1, the J gene TRBJ1-6; perhaps TRBD1 as D (5 bases). TRBV23-1 counts as an open reading frame of uncertain function. CDR3 length equals 17 residues. The V end lost 8 bases, the J end lost 5 bases, and 22 bases lay between the germline ends. The CDR3, as DNA: TGCGCCAGCCGCATCCCCCCCCTACAGGAAAATAATTCACCCCTCCACTTT. It yields the protein CASRIPPLQENNSPLHF.

Concerning this clone: Distinct nucleotide sequences in the sample also encode this CDR3. The V and J genes are TRBV9 and TRBJ2-7; no clear D. The CDR3 loop spans 14 amino acids. Looked up from germline, CDR1 is SGDLS and CDR2 is YYNGEE. The V end was cut by 0 bases, the J end by 0 bases, with 7 bases between. CDR3 amino acids: CASSVAANSYEQYF. The CDR3 DNA reads as TGTGCCAGCAGCGTAGCCGCTAACTCCTACGAGCAGTACTTC.

The gene calls are TRBV20-1 and TRBJ2-7; no firm D call. This CDR3 is built from 11 residues. Looked up from germline, CDR1 is DFQATT and CDR2 is SNEGSKA (reference sequence). Trimming took 4 bases from V and 0 from J, leaving 4 bases between them. CDR3 DNA: TGCAGTGCTACCCCCTCCTACGAGCAGTACTTC. This codes for CSATPSYEQYF.

This sequence joins TRBV15 and TRBJ1-5; D perhaps matches TRBD1 (5 bases). CDR3 length: 17 residues. The V and J ends lost 1 base and 3 bases respectively, with 16 bases between them. Germline loops: CDR1 LNHNV, CDR2 YYDKDF (reference sequence). This CDR3 reads CATSRVPSGSSNQPQHF. The CDR3 DNA reads TGTGCCACCAGCAGAGTCCCCTCAGGGTCCTCCAATCAGCCCCAGCATTTT.

This chain joins TRBV14 and TRBJ1-3; D is uncertain. Trimming took 1 base from V and 0 from J, leaving 10 bases between them. Germline CDR1 reads SGHDN; CDR2 reads FVKESK. This CDR3 comprises 16 residues. This chain's CDR3 is CASSQVDWSSGNTIYF. The CDR3 DNA reads TGTGCCAGCAGCCAAGTTGACTGGAGCTCTGGAAACACCATATATTTT.

The chain combines TRBV18 with TRBJ2-3; 9 bases fit TRBD1. In germline, CDR1 is KGHSH, CDR2 LQKENI. The CDR3 has 16 amino acids. After removal of 2 bases from V and 3 bases from J, the junction contained 6 bases not matched to a gene. The CDR3 loop is CASSPRKTGGTDTQYF. The CDR3 DNA follows: TGTGCCAGCTCACCAAGGAAGACAGGGGGTACAGATACGCAGTATTTT.

The chain uses TRBV6-2 or TRBV6-3 and TRBJ1-5, with D perhaps TRBD1 (6 bases). V was pared by 2 bases and J by 4 bases, with 18 bases between. Germline CDR1 is MNHEY and CDR2 is SVGEGT. This CDR3 spans 17 amino acids. The CDR3 here is CASSYAGQSARNQPQHF. CDR3 nucleotides: TGTGCCAGCAGTTACGCCGGACAGTCCGCGCGGAATCAGCCCCAGCATTTT.

V is TRBV9 and J is TRBJ2-1; 8 positions agree with TRBD2. Per germline, CDR1 SGDLS and CDR2 YYNGEE. J was trimmed by 6 bases and V by 0 bases; bases with no gene match: 5. The CDR3 spans 15 residues. The CDR3 sequence is CASSVVGTSVNEQFF. The CDR3, as DNA: TGTGCCAGCAGCGTAGTGGGGACTAGTGTCAATGAGCAGTTCTTC.

This clone was recorded once. The rearrangement joins TRBV4-1 to TRBJ1-3, with unresolved D. The V gene's germline CDR1 is MGHRA and CDR2 YSYEKL. This CDR3 has 19 residues. The V end lost 1 base, the J end lost 0 bases, and 19 bases lay between the germline ends. The DNA of the CDR3 is TGCGCCAGCAGCCAAGCTCTTAGAAGAGGACGGTCCTCTGGAAACACCATATATTTT. It translates to CASSQALRRGRSSGNTIYF.

The chain recombines TRBV5-1 with TRBJ2-7; D is uncertain. V shed 3 bases and J shed 2 bases, with 6 bases lying between them. This CDR3 contains 12 residues. The germline V gene has CDR1 SGHRS and CDR2 YFSETQ. The CDR3 protein is CASSYTPYEQYF. Here the CDR3 DNA reads TGCGCCAGCAGCTATACTCCCTACGAGCAGTACTTC.

The V and J genes are TRBV4-1 and TRBJ1-1, with D perhaps TRBD1 (6 bases). V dropped 1 base and J dropped 7 bases, with 10 bases sitting between them. The V gene's germline CDR1 is MGHRA and CDR2 YSYEKL. The CDR3 is 13 amino acids. The CDR3 nucleotides read TGCGCCAGCAGCCAAGGGACAGTGATTGAAGCTTTCTTT. Encoded protein: CASSQGTVIEAFF.

The CDR3: CASSDGLGGFGYGYTF. The CDR3 region has the DNA TGTGCCAGCAGTGACGGTCTCGGGGGGTTCGGGTATGGCTACACCTTC. This chain joins TRBV6-2 or TRBV6-3 and TRBJ1-2; possibly TRBD1 for D (5 bases). The V gene lost 5 bases and the J gene lost 5 bases, with 21 bases spanning the gap. CDR3 length: 16 amino acids. Germline CDR1 reads MNHEY; CDR2 reads SVGEGT.

There are a few counts of this clone. The chain links TRBV7-9 to TRBJ2-5, with D possibly being TRBD2 (5 bases). Trimming shortened V by 7 bases and J by 7 bases, and 10 bases separated the two germline ends. CDR3 length: 11 amino acids. CDR1 is SEHNR, CDR2 FQNEAQ, per germline (reference sequence). CDR3 nucleotides: TGTGCCAGCAATAGTCGGGGGACCCAGTACTTC. The encoded protein is CASNSRGTQYF.

V is TRBV11-3 and J is TRBJ2-2, with unresolved D. The CDR3 loop spans 16 amino acids. Trimming shortened V by 4 bases and J by 2 bases, and 14 bases separated the two germline ends. Germline V gene sequence: CDR1 SGHNT, CDR2 YENEEA. CDR3 region: CASSWADWENTGELFF. Here the CDR3 DNA reads TGTGCCAGCAGCTGGGCAGACTGGGAAAACACCGGGGAGCTGTTTTTT.

The J gene is TRBJ2-5, the V gene TRBV7-8, with a tentative D call TRBD1 (7 bases). The germline V gene encodes CDR1 SGHVS and CDR2 FQNEAQ. V lost 4 bases and J 9 bases, leaving 24 bases between the germline ends. CDR3 length: 16 residues. The chain's CDR3 is CASSSARGPNQGAQYF. In DNA form, the CDR3 reads TGTGCCAGCAGCTCGGCCCGGGGGCCCAACCAGGGGGCCCAGTACTTC. The full variable domain, rest sourced from reference TRBV7-8 and TRBJ2-5, is GAGVSQSPRYKVAKRGQDVALRCDPISGHVSLFWYQQALGQGPEFLTYFQNEAQLDKSGLPSDRFFAERPEGSVSTLKIQRTQQEDSAVYLCASSSARGPNQGAQYFGPGTRLLVL.

This chain joins TRBV7-9 and TRBJ1-4, with D possibly being TRBD1 (5 bases). V shed 10 bases and J shed 8 bases, with 14 bases lying between them. The CDR3 covers 12 residues. Germline loops: CDR1 SEHNR, CDR2 FQNEAQ (reference sequence). CDR3 region: CATGVWKEKLFF. Here the CDR3 DNA reads TGTGCCACGGGGGTTTGGAAGGAAAAACTGTTTTTT.

The chain links TRBV5-1 to TRBJ1-4, with TRBD1 matching 7 bases. Trimming at V came to 4 bases and at J to 7 bases, leaving 10 bases not matched to a gene. This CDR3 has 15 amino acids. CDR1 SGHRS and CDR2 YFSETQ come from the germline V gene. CDR3 DNA sequence: TGCGCCAGCAGCCAATTACCGGGACAGACTGAAAAACTGTTTTTT. Its translation is CASSQLPGQTEKLFF.

This clone has just one count. CDR3 amino acids: CASSQGSSVYNEQFF. CDR3 sequence (DNA): TGCGCCAGCAGCCAAGGCTCTAGCGTCTACAATGAGCAGTTCTTC. The J gene is TRBJ2-1, the V gene TRBV4-3; TRBD2 is a possible D gene (6 bases). Germline V gives CDR1 LGHNA, CDR2 YSLEER. V was trimmed by 1 base and J by 3 bases, leaving 10 bases between them. CDR3 length: 15 residues.

This chain links TRBV30 with TRBJ2-2; weak D call: TRBD1 (5 bases). Between the trimmed V and J ends, which lost 4 bases and 0 bases, there was a span of 9 bases. Germline V gene lookup returns CDR1 GTSNPN and CDR2 SVGIG (reference sequence). The CDR3 runs to 14 residues. In DNA form, the CDR3 reads TGTGCCTGGATCCGACAGACGAACACCGGGGAGCTGTTTTTT. It is translated as CAWIRQTNTGELFF.

The V call is TRBV6-2 or TRBV6-3, the J call TRBJ1-6, with no clear D. From germline, CDR1 is MNHEY and CDR2 SVGEGT. Trimming removed 4 bases at V and 8 bases at J, with 24 bases between. The CDR3 is made up of 18 amino acids. As DNA, the CDR3 is TGTGCCAGCAGTTCGGGATCTGCGGAGTTTTATATGGATTCACCCCTCCACTTT. It encodes CASSSGSAEFYMDSPLHF.

This clone was observed at least ten times. The chain uses TRBV2 and TRBJ2-1, with 7 bases aligning to TRBD1. Germline CDR1 is SNHLY and CDR2 is FYNNEI. Trimming at V came to 10 bases and at J to 7 bases, leaving 13 bases not matched to a gene. The CDR3 has 14 amino acids. CDR3 residues: CANQRQGIGNEQFF. Written as DNA, the CDR3 is TGTGCCAACCAAAGACAGGGTATAGGGAATGAGCAGTTCTTC.

This chain joins TRBV5-1 and TRBJ1-4; no reliable D call. Germline V gene sequence: CDR1 SGHRS, CDR2 YFSETQ. This CDR3 is 15 amino acids long. V was clipped by 4 bases and J by 0 bases, with 10 bases between them. This CDR3 is CASSLDTSTNEKLFF. The CDR3 coding sequence is TGCGCCAGCAGCCTCGACACTTCAACTAATGAAAAACTGTTTTTT. The entire variable domain, with the rest obtained from reference TRBV5-1 and TRBJ1-4, is as follows: KAGVTQTPRYLIKTRGQQVTLSCSPISGHRSVSWYQQTPGQGLQFLFEYFSETQRNKGNFPGRFSGRQFSNSRSEMNVSTLELGDSALYLCASSLDTSTNEKLFFGSGTQLSVL.